This entry lists 31 T cell receptor beta chains sequenced from one sample in a study of identical twins. TCRdb analysed the 5' RACE reads with MiXCR anew, one entry per CDR3 protein. The sample lists about 250,000 distinct CDR3 sequences; over 11% were seen once. Specimen: memory (CD45RO+) T cells sorted from blood. These receptors came from a woman in her late teens or twenties in good health.

The table lists this clonotype with a count of one. This rearrangement joins TRBV4-3 to TRBJ2-7; TRBD1 matches at 8 bases. Per germline, CDR1 LGHNA and CDR2 YSLEER. This CDR3 is built from 14 residues. J gave up 4 bases and V 2 bases, and 4 bases lay outside the gene matches. The CDR3 DNA reads TGCGCCAGCAGCCAAAGTACAGGGGGTTACGAGCAGTACTTC. This sequence encodes CASSQSTGGYEQYF.

V usage is TRBV10-3 and J usage is TRBJ2-3; no reliable D call. Trimming removed 3 bases from V and 2 bases from J, with 0 bases in between. Per germline, CDR1 ENHRY and CDR2 SYGVKD. The CDR3 covers 11 residues. The CDR3 region has the DNA TGTGCCATCAGTGACACAGATACGCAGTATTTT. This translates into CAISDTDTQYF.

The chain is built from TRBV7-2 and TRBJ2-3; 8 bases line up with TRBD2. Germline lookup yields CDR1 SGHTA and CDR2 FQGNSA. The junction had 6 bases not matched to a gene; V was cut back by 1 base and J by 6 bases. The CDR3 length is 15 residues. In nucleotides, the CDR3 is TGTGCCAGCAGCTTAGGACTAGCGAGGGGGGATACGCAGTATTTT. This translates into CASSLGLARGDTQYF.

This clonotype was recorded many times. The chain joins TRBV7-2 to TRBJ2-4; no firm D call. The germline V gene has CDR1 SGHTA and CDR2 FQGNSA. The CDR3 is 13 amino acids. Trimming took off 5 bases at V and 6 bases at J, with 11 bases between the two ends. CDR3 in DNA: TGTGCCAGCAGCCCCCCGTCTAGAAACATTCAGTACTTC. Translation gives CASSPPSRNIQYF. The complete variable domain, with remaining parts taken from reference TRBV7-2 and TRBJ2-4, reads GAGVSQSPSNKVTEKGKDVELRCDPISGHTALYWYRQSLGQGLEFLIYFQGNSAPDKSGLPSDRFSAERTGGSVSTLTIQRTQQEDSAVYLCASSPPSRNIQYFGAGTRLSVL.

The chain couples TRBV20-1 to TRBJ1-5; D is unresolved. This CDR3 comprises 11 residues. Germline CDR1 DFQATT, CDR2 SNEGSKA (reference sequence). Here the CDR3 reads CIFIILQPQHF. DNA for the CDR3: TGCATTTTTATAATTTTACAGCCCCAGCATTTT.

V gene TRBV7-9 combines with J gene TRBJ1-4; D gene unclear. Per germline, CDR1 SEHNR and CDR2 FQNEAQ (reference sequence). Trimming cost V 1 base and J 8 bases, with 8 bases left between them. The CDR3 is 13 amino acids. CDR3: CASSLEVVEKLFF. The DNA for the CDR3 is TGTGCCAGCAGCTTAGAGGTGGTGGAAAAACTGTTTTTT.

This clonotype was picked up many times. The chain's CDR3 is CSAISGTGGLDTQYF. The CDR3 DNA reads TGCAGTGCTATATCCGGGACAGGGGGTTTGGATACGCAGTATTTT. The J gene is TRBJ2-3, the V gene TRBV20-1; 11 nucleotides align to TRBD1. This CDR3 has 15 residues. V lost 4 bases, J lost 6 bases, and 9 bases stayed unmatched. Germline V gene data show CDR1 as DFQATT and CDR2 as SNEGSKA (reference sequence).

This clonotype has more than one count but fewer than ten. The chain employs TRBV3-1 and TRBJ2-3; D is unresolved. V was trimmed by 0 bases and J by 0 bases, leaving 4 bases between them. The length of the CDR3 is 14 residues. The V gene's germline CDR1 is LGHDT and CDR2 YNNKEL (reference sequence). CDR3 amino acids: CASSQEHSTDTQYF. The CDR3 DNA reads as TGTGCCAGCAGCCAAGAACATAGCACAGATACGCAGTATTTT.

The chain couples TRBV11-2 to TRBJ2-1; D possibly uses TRBD1 or TRBD2 (5 bases each). The V gene's germline CDR1 is SGHAT and CDR2 FQNNGV. The CDR3 length is 16 residues. V was trimmed by 6 bases and J by 7 bases, leaving 22 bases between them. The chain's CDR3 is CASSLGARELSNEQFF. DNA for the CDR3: TGTGCCAGCAGTCTAGGGGCCAGGGAGCTAAGTAATGAGCAGTTCTTC.

This chain links TRBV20-1 with TRBJ2-1; 8 bases are a match to TRBD1. V dropped 1 base and J dropped 10; count of bases not matched to a gene: 9. The CDR3 runs 14 residues. Germline CDR1 is DFQATT and CDR2 is SNEGSKA (reference sequence). The CDR3 bases are TGCAGTGCTAGAGGACAGGGGAGAAGAGGGGAGCAGTTCTTC. Its translation is CSARGQGRRGEQFF.

This clonotype has more than one count but fewer than ten. CDR3 protein: CASSLGVAGTNEQFF. CDR3 in DNA: TGCGCCAGCAGCTTGGGGGTAGCGGGAACCAATGAGCAGTTCTTC. The V call is TRBV5-1, the J call TRBJ2-1; 8 bases fit TRBD2. The germline CDR1 and CDR2 sequences are SGHRS and YFSETQ. This CDR3 is built from 15 residues. Trimming removed 0 bases from V and 6 bases from J; junction bases left unmatched: 5.

In its sample, this clonotype was seen many times. The chain joins TRBV6-2 or TRBV6-3 to TRBJ2-1; the match to TRBD2 covers 9 bases. V was pared by 7 bases and J by 4 bases, with 8 bases of the junction left unmatched. The germline CDR1 and CDR2 sequences are MNHEY and SVGEGT. CDR3 size: 15 residues. For the CDR3, the DNA is TGTGCCAGCAAGATCGGCCTAGCGGGGTACAATGAGCAGTTCTTC. Protein sequence: CASKIGLAGYNEQFF.

The chain recombines TRBV5-1 with TRBJ2-6; D unresolved. V shed 3 bases and J shed 1 base, with 8 bases lying between them. Germline V gives CDR1 SGHRS, CDR2 YFSETQ. The CDR3 is 15 amino acids. The CDR3: CASSSGASGANVLTF. CDR3 coding DNA: TGCGCCAGCAGCTCCGGTGCTTCTGGGGCCAACGTCCTGACTTTC.

The CDR3 reads CASRTSGRATDTQYF. The CDR3 nucleotides read TGTGCCAGCAGGACTAGCGGGAGGGCCACAGATACGCAGTATTTT. This chain joins TRBV6-2 or TRBV6-3 and TRBJ2-3; 14 nucleotides line up with TRBD2. The germline V gene encodes CDR1 MNHEY and CDR2 SVGEGT. The CDR3 is made up of 15 amino acids. The J segment lost 2 bases and the V segment lost 6 bases, leaving 1 base of the junction unmatched.

This clonotype was observed at least ten times. The chain uses TRBV5-5 and TRBJ2-1; D unresolved. This CDR3 spans 11 amino acids. Trimming removed 2 bases at V and 9 bases at J, with 6 bases between. Germline V gene data show CDR1 as SGHKS and CDR2 as YYEKEE (reference sequence). CDR3 nucleotides: TGTGCCAGCAGCTTTTTTGGTGAGCAGTTCTTC. Amino acid sequence: CASSFFGEQFF. The whole variable domain, remainder taken from reference TRBV5-5 and TRBJ2-1, is DAGVTQSPTHLIKTRGQQVTLRCSPISGHKSVSWYQQVLGQGPQFIFQYYEKEERGRGNFPDRFSARQFPNYSSELNVNALLLGDSALYLCASSFFGEQFFGPGTRLTVL.

The sample holds one count of this clonotype. In DNA, the CDR3 is TGCAGCGTCTTGGGCTGGCGTGGGACCCAGTACTTC. This sequence encodes CSVLGWRGTQYF. V gene TRBV29-1 combines with J gene TRBJ2-5; D not certain. Germline values: CDR1 SQVTM, CDR2 ANQGSEA. The CDR3 covers 12 residues. Trimming removed 6 bases from V and 7 bases from J, with 15 bases in between. The full variable domain, rest sourced from reference TRBV29-1 and TRBJ2-5, is SAVISQKPSRDICQRGTSLTIQCQVDSQVTMMFWYRQQPGQSLTLIATANQGSEATYESGFVIDKFPISRPNLTFSTLTVSNMSPEDSSIYLCSVLGWRGTQYFGPGTRLLVL.

This clonotype appeared many times. This chain uses TRBV20-1 with TRBJ2-1; 9 bases align to TRBD2. The germline V gene encodes CDR1 DFQATT and CDR2 SNEGSKA (reference sequence). CDR3 length: 16 residues. J lost 4 bases, V lost 0 bases, and 7 bases had no gene match. In DNA form, the CDR3 reads TGCAGTGCTAGAGATCGGGGCGGGAGGGGTTACAATGAGCAGTTCTTC. It yields the protein CSARDRGGRGYNEQFF.

The chain joins TRBV12-3 or TRBV12-4 to TRBJ2-5; TRBD1 might be the D (6 bases). CDR3 length: 14 residues. Between the trimmed V and J ends, which lost 4 bases and 5 bases, there was a span of 14 bases. CDR3 residues: CASSWDTGTETQYF. CDR3 sequence (DNA): TGTGCCAGCAGTTGGGATACAGGGACGGAGACCCAGTACTTC.

This clonotype showed up just a few times. The genes are TRBV10-3 and TRBJ2-1, with TRBD2 matching over 7 bases. The CDR3 is 13 amino acids. Losses at the gene ends were 6 bases for V and 7 bases for J; bases not matched to a gene: 6. Germline V gives CDR1 ENHRY, CDR2 SYGVKD. The DNA for the CDR3 is TGTGCCATCAGGGGGGGGAAGCCAAATGAGCAGTTCTTC. Protein sequence: CAIRGGKPNEQFF.

This chain uses TRBV7-8 with TRBJ2-7; 9 bases match TRBD1. The CDR3 has 17 residues. V dropped 5 bases and J dropped 5; count of bases not matched to a gene: 16. Per the germline V gene, CDR1 is SGHVS and CDR2 is FQNEAQ. CDR3: CASSMTGGKGLMDEQYF. CDR3 DNA sequence: TGTGCCAGCAGCATGACAGGGGGGAAAGGCCTGATGGACGAGCAGTACTTC.

J is TRBJ1-2 and V is TRBV12-3 or TRBV12-4; TRBD1 aligns across 10 bases. Trimming removed 5 bases from V and 7 bases from J; junction bases left unmatched: 4. The CDR3 is made up of 13 amino acids. This chain's CDR3 is CASSRQGASGYTF. DNA for the CDR3: TGTGCCAGCAGTAGACAGGGGGCAAGTGGCTACACCTTC.

The chain combines TRBV5-6 with TRBJ2-5; D remains ambiguous. Germline V gene data show CDR1 as SGHDT and CDR2 as YYEEEE. The V end was cut by 1 base, the J end by 4 bases, with 14 bases between. There are 15 residues in the CDR3. CDR3 sequence: CASSLLLKMGETQYF. The CDR3, as DNA: TGTGCCAGCAGCTTGTTACTCAAGATGGGAGAGACCCAGTACTTC.

This chain links TRBV10-3 with TRBJ1-1; the match to TRBD1 covers 7 bases. CDR1 and CDR2 from the germline V gene are ENHRY and SYGVKD. The trim removed 11 bases at V and 6 bases at J, leaving 12 bases unmatched. The CDR3 is made up of 13 amino acids. The CDR3 reads CASRAGGGAEAFF. CDR3 bases: TGTGCCTCCAGGGCAGGGGGAGGTGCTGAAGCTTTCTTT.

V gene TRBV12-3 or TRBV12-4 combines with J gene TRBJ1-3; a weak D match, TRBD1 (5 bases). The ends were cut back, 3 bases at V and 3 bases at J, with 12 bases in the middle. The CDR3 is 15 residues long. The CDR3 loop reads CASSLQGGGGNTIYF. In DNA form, the CDR3 reads TGTGCCAGCAGTTTGCAGGGAGGAGGTGGAAACACCATATATTTT.

This clonotype has just a few counts. The chain couples TRBV20-1 to TRBJ2-7; D is perhaps TRBD1 or TRBD2 (5 bases each). This CDR3 comprises 13 residues. V shed 0 bases and J shed 6 bases, with 12 bases lying between them. The germline CDR1 and CDR2 sequences are DFQATT and SNEGSKA (reference sequence). The CDR3 spells CSARDGGEGEQYF. The CDR3 bases are TGCAGTGCTAGAGATGGGGGAGAAGGCGAGCAGTACTTC.

Many counts were recorded for this clonotype. This sequence joins TRBV20-1 and TRBJ2-5, with D tentatively TRBD2 (6 bases). Trimming took 6 bases from V and 2 from J, leaving 13 bases between them. CDR1 and CDR2 from the germline V gene are DFQATT and SNEGSKA (reference sequence). The CDR3 is made up of 13 amino acids. The CDR3 loop reads CSAPIRGQETQYF. CDR3 DNA sequence: TGCAGTGCCCCGATCCGGGGGCAAGAGACCCAGTACTTC.

This clonotype was found a few times. The chain employs TRBV20-1 and TRBJ1-2; D is undetermined. Trimming took off 3 bases at V and 4 bases at J, with 12 bases between the two ends. Germline V lookup: CDR1 DFQATT, CDR2 SNEGSKA (reference sequence). The CDR3 runs to 13 residues. In DNA form, the CDR3 reads TGCAGTGCTAGGCAAGAGCGAGGCTATGGCTACACCTTC. It is translated as CSARQERGYGYTF.

The genes are TRBV2 and TRBJ2-3, with 7 positions matching TRBD2. There are 15 residues in the CDR3. With 8 bases clipped from V and 1 base from J, the junction kept 9 bases outside the gene matches. Germline CDR1 SNHLY, CDR2 FYNNEI. The CDR3 is CASLVGGFGTDTQYF. The CDR3 DNA is TGTGCCAGCTTGGTCGGGGGGTTTGGCACAGATACGCAGTATTTT. Together with reference TRBV2 and TRBJ2-3, the CDR3 gives the full variable domain: EPEVTQTPSHQVTQMGQEVILRCVPISNHLYFYWYRQILGQKVEFLVSFYNNEISEKSEIFDDQFSVERPDGSNFTLKIRSTKLEDSAMYFCASLVGGFGTDTQYFGPGTRLTVL.

This clonotype was observed a handful of times. The V and J genes are TRBV28 and TRBJ1-1; the D gene is possibly TRBD1 (5 bases). This CDR3 is built from 14 residues. Trimming removed 4 bases at V and 0 bases at J, with 9 bases between. Germline V lookup: CDR1 MDHEN, CDR2 SYDVKM. CDR3 DNA: TGTGCCAGCAGTTGGGTACAGGTGAACACTGAAGCTTTCTTT. Its protein product is CASSWVQVNTEAFF.

This clonotype was seen more than once but under ten times. The gene calls are TRBV3-1 and TRBJ2-6, with D hard to call. CDR3 length: 18 residues. Germline CDR1 reads LGHDT; CDR2 reads YNNKEL (reference sequence). V was pared by 0 bases and J by 1 base, with 13 bases between. CDR3 bases: TGTGCCAGCAGCCAAGAAGGACGGCTGGCTTCTGGGGCCAACGTCCTGACTTTC. Its protein is CASSQEGRLASGANVLTF.

V and J are TRBV6-6 and TRBJ2-7, with D unresolved. CDR1 is MNHNY and CDR2 is SVGAGI in the germline V gene (reference sequence). V gave up 10 bases and J gave up 7 bases, with 11 bases separating them. The CDR3 has 10 residues. CDR3 nucleotides: TGTGCCACCGGGCGGTGGGAGCAGTACTTC. This gives the protein CATGRWEQYF.